What follows are 17 T cell receptor beta chains derived from one specimen sequenced in a study of OX40 agonist ivuxolimab in advanced cancers. TCRdb's table, derived via immunoSEQ multiplex PCR, lists solely in-frame clones and lacks some. Of 25,000 to 40,000 clones in the sample, about 88% were seen once. The sequencing used CD4+ or CD8+ T cells sorted from blood, collected in a trial of the OX40 agonist ivuxolimab. These receptors were taken from an adult with an advanced solid tumor such as melanoma, head and neck, liver or kidney cancer.

The chain is built from TRBV19 and TRBJ1-5; a weak D match, TRBD1 (5 bases). Germline CDR1 is LNHDA and CDR2 is SQIVND (reference sequence). V dropped 9 bases and J dropped 6 bases, with 18 bases sitting between them. The CDR3 consists of 14 residues. As DNA, the CDR3 is TGTGCCAGCCACCGGGGGTCCGGGGCTCAGCCCCAGCATTTT. It encodes CASHRGSGAQPQHF.

The chain combines TRBV5-4 with TRBJ2-7, with 12 bases identical to TRBD2. The CDR3 sequence is 16 residues long. CDR1 SGHNT and CDR2 YYREEE come from the germline V gene (reference sequence). V gave up 1 base and J gave up 7 bases; unmatched junction bases: 9. CDR3: CASSLILAGGPSEQYF. DNA of the CDR3: TGTGCCAGCAGCTTGATTCTAGCGGGAGGGCCGTCGGAGCAGTACTTC.

This sequence joins TRBV9 and TRBJ2-5, with 8 bases identical to TRBD2. V shed 0 bases and J 3 bases; nucleotides not matched to a gene: 7. The length of the CDR3 is 16 residues. CDR1 is SGDLS and CDR2 is YYNGEE in the germline V gene. CDR3 loop: CASSVEGSRGEETQYF. The DNA for the CDR3 is TGTGCCAGCAGCGTAGAGGGGTCGCGGGGGGAAGAGACCCAGTACTTC.

This clone was detected once. The rearrangement uses TRBV5-1 and TRBJ2-5; 11 bases are a match to TRBD2. The DNA matches TRBJ2-7 better at its end, which makes the J call doubtful. Germline values: CDR1 SGHRS, CDR2 YFSETQ. CDR3 length: 16 amino acids. CDR3 in amino acids: CASSLVAGGSQYEQYF. The DNA of the CDR3 is TGCGCCAGCAGCTTGGTAGCGGGAGGGTCACAGTACGAGCAGTACTTC.

The chain combines TRBV28 with TRBJ2-1; 9 positions agree with TRBD2. The CDR3 loop spans 15 amino acids. In germline, CDR1 is MDHEN, CDR2 SYDVKM. J gave up 3 bases and V 7 bases, and 7 bases lay outside the gene matches. CDR3 nucleotide sequence: TGTGCCAGCAAGCGACTAGCGGAAGACTACAATGAGCAGTTCTTC. It translates to CASKRLAEDYNEQFF.

V gene TRBV5-8 combines with J gene TRBJ2-7; the match to TRBD1 covers 10 bases. The germline V gene encodes CDR1 SGHTS and CDR2 YDEGEE. The CDR3 runs to 18 residues. Trimming took 3 bases from V and 0 from J; bases not matched to a gene: 12. The DNA of the CDR3 is TGTGCCAGCAGCTCCCCCGGGACAGGGGCGATCAGCTCCTACGAGCAGTACTTC. Residues: CASSSPGTGAISSYEQYF. Full variable domain (outside the CDR3, taken from reference TRBV5-8 and TRBJ2-7): EAGVTQSPTHLIKTRGQQATLRCSPISGHTSVYWYQQALGLGLQFLLWYDEGEERNRGNFPPRFSGRQFPNYSSELNVNALELEDSALYLCASSSPGTGAISSYEQYFGPGTRLTVT.

This clone appeared a single time. The chain joins TRBV6-6 to TRBJ2-3; D ambiguous. Trimming pared 4 bases from V and 5 bases from J, leaving 13 bases between. The CDR3 has 14 residues. Germline-derived CDR1 and CDR2 are MNHNY and SVGAGI (reference sequence). The CDR3: CASSSGRVGDTQYF. The CDR3 coding sequence is TGTGCCAGCAGTTCCGGACGAGTCGGAGATACGCAGTATTTT.

The J gene is TRBJ1-2, the V gene TRBV29-1, with unresolved D. Trimming pared 0 bases from V and 8 bases from J, leaving 13 bases between. Germline CDR1 reads SQVTM; CDR2 reads ANQGSEA. CDR3 length: 13 amino acids. The CDR3 DNA is TGCAGCGTTGAAGAAAGGTGGGCTGGGGGCTACACCTTC. Protein product: CSVEERWAGGYTF.

The rearrangement uses TRBV19 and TRBJ2-7; 9 positions match TRBD1. CDR3 size: 15 residues. Germline values: CDR1 LNHDA, CDR2 SQIVND (reference sequence). The V gene end was trimmed by 5 bases and the J gene end by 5 bases; junction bases not matched to a gene: 10. CDR3 DNA: TGTGCCAGTAGTTCCACCGGGACAGGGAGGGACGAGCAGTACTTC. It encodes CASSSTGTGRDEQYF.

This clone occurred a few times. This chain joins TRBV19 and TRBJ1-5; maybe TRBD1 (6 bases). Germline assignment: CDR1 LNHDA and CDR2 SQIVND (reference sequence). Trimming stripped 3 bases from V and 6 bases from J, with 12 bases between. The CDR3 is 14 amino acids. The CDR3 protein is CASSIGGGGQPQHF. The CDR3 DNA follows: TGTGCCAGTAGTATTGGGGGGGGCGGTCAGCCCCAGCATTTT.

V gene TRBV2 combines with J gene TRBJ2-2, with 8 bases fitting TRBD2. CDR1 is SNHLY, CDR2 FYNNEI, per germline. The trim removed 3 bases at V and 4 bases at J, leaving 7 bases unmatched. The CDR3 loop spans 16 amino acids. The CDR3 bases are TGTGCCAGCAGTGACCGGAGCGGGAGCGGCACCGGGGAGCTGTTTTTT. This translates into CASSDRSGSGTGELFF. Based on the CDR3 plus reference TRBV2 and TRBJ2-2, the full variable domain is EPEVTQTPSHQVTQMGQEVILRCVPISNHLYFYWYRQILGQKVEFLVSFYNNEISEKSEIFDDQFSVERPDGSNFTLKIRSTKLEDSAMYFCASSDRSGSGTGELFFGEGSRLTVL.

The rearrangement uses TRBV29-1 and TRBJ2-1; 7 bases are shared with TRBD2. The CDR3 length is 12 residues. Germline-derived CDR1 and CDR2 are SQVTM and ANQGSEA. The V and J ends lost 2 bases and 7 bases, in that order; junction bases with no gene match: 2. This CDR3 is CSVEQGGNEQFF. CDR3 in DNA: TGCAGCGTTGAACAGGGAGGGAATGAGCAGTTCTTC.

This chain uses TRBV13 with TRBJ2-1; 12 bases align to TRBD1. Germline CDR1 is PRHDT and CDR2 is FYEKMQ (reference sequence). V gave up 4 bases and J gave up 10 bases; unmatched junction bases: 8. This CDR3 comprises 15 residues. Here the CDR3 reads CASSSRDRGRGEQFF. Written as DNA, the CDR3 is TGTGCCAGCAGCTCCCGGGACAGGGGGCGCGGGGAGCAGTTCTTC.

This clone appeared a single time. CDR3 protein: CASSFSGLRPNYGYTF. The CDR3, as DNA: TGTGCCAGCAGTTTCTCCGGACTGAGGCCTAACTATGGCTACACCTTC. The V gene is TRBV27, the J gene TRBJ1-2; D is unresolved. The CDR3 totals 16 residues. Trimming took off 3 bases at V and 0 bases at J, with 14 bases between the two ends. Germline V gives CDR1 MNHEY, CDR2 SMNVEV (reference sequence).

The chain joins TRBV9 to TRBJ2-1; D is possibly TRBD2 (7 bases). Germline V gene sequence: CDR1 SGDLS, CDR2 YYNGEE. Trimming removed 2 bases at V and 8 bases at J, with 14 bases between. The CDR3 loop spans 14 amino acids. CDR3 amino acids: CASSVGGGPHEQFF. CDR3 in DNA: TGTGCCAGCAGCGTTGGGGGGGGGCCCCATGAGCAGTTCTTC.

This chain joins TRBV10-2 and TRBJ2-7; 10 nucleotides align to TRBD2. The CDR3 is 14 residues long. The V segment lost 4 bases and the J segment 7 bases; nucleotides outside the gene matches: 7. Germline assignment: CDR1 WSHSY and CDR2 SAAADI. The CDR3 loop reads CASSGGLAEGEQYF. DNA for the CDR3: TGCGCCAGCAGTGGCGGACTAGCGGAGGGAGAGCAGTACTTC.

The CDR3 sequence: CASSEPMEVRVGELFF. The CDR3 nucleotides are TGTGCCAGCAGCGAACCGATGGAGGTCCGAGTCGGGGAGCTGTTTTTT. The chain has TRBV28 and TRBJ2-2; the D gene is possibly TRBD2 (5 bases). V gave up 6 bases and J gave up 7 bases, with 21 bases separating them. The germline V gene has CDR1 MDHEN and CDR2 SYDVKM. The CDR3 contains 16 residues.